This entry describes one T cell receptor (beta chain). Other DNA sequences in this specimen translate into the identical CDR3. This entry comes from a study of blood T cell repertoires in COVID-19. Overall study context: Sources were T cells, B-cell-depleted T cells, or PBMCs; the material itself was cDNA or gDNA.

With 3 bases removed from V and 5 bases from J, the gap between germline ends came to 7 bases. From germline, CDR1 is KGHSH and CDR2 LQKENI. The CDR3 has 12 residues. Enrolled through a virtual design, the participants were between 18 and 89 years of age and came from approximately 25 US areas. Clinical histories supplied by participants themselves formed the basis of cohort assignment. Per the authors' pipeline: Estimates of nucleated cell counts were drawn from the amplification of reference gene primers. The method was immunoSEQ multiplex PCR; TCRdb's version includes in-frame clones alone and lacks a portion of them. For V, J and clone size, that table is used; D and trimming come from the DNA. The table includes under 300,000 clones, 80% to 90% detected once.

The source of this sequence is a woman between 45 and 60 years old who had been exposed to COVID-19. V usage is TRBV18 and J usage is TRBJ2-5; D is uncertain. Sequenced material: PBMCs or T cells enriched from blood (not recorded which). The CDR3 DNA reads TGTGCCAGCTCACCTGCCAGGGAGACCCAGTACTTC. Amino acid sequence: CASSPARETQYF.